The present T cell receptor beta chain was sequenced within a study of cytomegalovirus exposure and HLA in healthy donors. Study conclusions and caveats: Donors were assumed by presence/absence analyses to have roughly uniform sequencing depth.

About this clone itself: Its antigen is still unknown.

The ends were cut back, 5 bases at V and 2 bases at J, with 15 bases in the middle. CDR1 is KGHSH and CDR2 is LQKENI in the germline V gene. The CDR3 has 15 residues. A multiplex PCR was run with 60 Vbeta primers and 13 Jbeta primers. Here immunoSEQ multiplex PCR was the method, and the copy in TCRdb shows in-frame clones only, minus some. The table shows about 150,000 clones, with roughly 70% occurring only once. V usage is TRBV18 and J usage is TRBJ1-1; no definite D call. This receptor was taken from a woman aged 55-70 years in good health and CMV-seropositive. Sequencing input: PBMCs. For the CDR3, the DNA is TGTGCCAGCTCAACCTCATTCAGCGTCAACACTGAAGCTTTCTTT. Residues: CASSTSFSVNTEAFF.